The rows below give T cell receptor beta chains drawn from one sample of a study of cytomegalovirus exposure and HLA in healthy donors. Clones were sequenced by immunoSEQ multiplex PCR, and TCRdb holds only the in-frame ones, with some missing. The table includes around 120,000 clones, around 70% detected once. Material: PBMCs. These receptor sequences come from a woman aged 55-69 years in good health and CMV-seropositive. Each CDR3 is given without its conserved first and last residue.

cdr3_length: 12
v_call: TRBV7-9
cdr3_aa: ASSFHRWVYGYT

cdr3_length: 13
v_call: TRBV7-9
cdr3_aa: ASSPGGATNEKLF

cdr3_length: 14
v_call: TRBV9
cdr3_aa: ASSVEGGGTDYGYT

cdr3_length: 11
v_call: TRBV19
cdr3_aa: AGGDRLNTEAF

cdr3_length: 13
v_call: TRBV6-5
cdr3_aa: ASSYRDRGNYGYT

cdr3_length: 9
v_call: TRBV6-4
cdr3_aa: ASSEGGKLF

cdr3_length: 10
v_call: TRBV7-9
cdr3_aa: SSSSLGQVPF

cdr3_length: 13
v_call: TRBV2
cdr3_aa: ASRQRTGGHTEAF

cdr3_length: 14
v_call: TRBV4-2
cdr3_aa: ASSQDETGGAGEQY

cdr3_length: 12
v_call: TRBV10-3
cdr3_aa: AISGREDNTEAF

cdr3_length: 12
v_call: TRBV6-6
cdr3_aa: ASSYGGDNQPQH

cdr3_length: 9
v_call: TRBV19
cdr3_aa: ASTGRAEAF

cdr3_length: 10
v_call: TRBV5-5
cdr3_aa: ASSSTNSPLH

cdr3_length: 10
v_call: TRBV5-1
cdr3_aa: ASSLGSTGQF

cdr3_length: 11
v_call: TRBV19
cdr3_aa: ASSTGNRGSQY

cdr3_length: 12
v_call: TRBV5-4
cdr3_aa: ASSPGGVATEAF

cdr3_length: 11
v_call: TRBV27
cdr3_aa: ASRQQGAYGYT

cdr3_length: 13
v_call: TRBV7-3
cdr3_aa: ASSLKGYGNTEAF

cdr3_length: 12
v_call: TRBV10-1
cdr3_aa: ASKGGSNTGELF

cdr3_length: 16
v_call: TRBV7-3
cdr3_aa: ASSLTGPGTGAPVEQY

cdr3_length: 14
v_call: TRBV6-6
cdr3_aa: ASSYSGGPTYTEAF

cdr3_length: 11
v_call: TRBV2
cdr3_aa: VPGGGSGNTIY

cdr3_length: 11
v_call: TRBV6-5
cdr3_aa: ASSFGPQETQY

cdr3_length: 12
v_call: TRBV18
cdr3_aa: ASSPTRGDTEAF

cdr3_length: 15
v_call: TRBV5-1
cdr3_aa: ASSRTSGGLSSYEQY

cdr3_length: 12
v_call: TRBV9
cdr3_aa: ASALTGGADTQY

cdr3_length: 11
v_call: TRBV5-1
cdr3_aa: ASSYGGTYEQY

cdr3_length: 12
v_call: TRBV6-5
cdr3_aa: ASSFHLENTEAF

cdr3_length: 14
v_call: TRBV18
cdr3_aa: VSSPGQGRSSYEQY

cdr3_length: 13
v_call: TRBV14
cdr3_aa: ASSPGTGAGNTIY

cdr3_length: 11
v_call: TRBV14
cdr3_aa: ASSLTGGGEAF

cdr3_length: 12
v_call: TRBV10-1
cdr3_aa: ASSEEGASGELF

cdr3_length: 13
v_call: TRBV19
cdr3_aa: ASSIVTTGDYGYT

cdr3_length: 13
v_call: TRBV19
cdr3_aa: ASSIVVGGADTQY

cdr3_length: 10
v_call: TRBV5-1
cdr3_aa: ASRDSGNEQF

cdr3_length: 16
v_call: TRBV4-1
cdr3_aa: ASSQGNPTSGGFYEQY

cdr3_length: 14
v_call: TRBV7-3
cdr3_aa: ASSPGGTSGDNEQF

cdr3_length: 13
v_call: TRBV19
cdr3_aa: ASSPGTGGPYEQY

cdr3_length: 14
v_call: TRBV2
cdr3_aa: ASTGQGAYSNQPQH

cdr3_length: 16
v_call: TRBV10-3
cdr3_aa: AISDQMTGTYSNQPQH

cdr3_length: 11
v_call: TRBV11-2
cdr3_aa: ASSRDSYNEQF

cdr3_length: 15
v_call: TRBV9
cdr3_aa: ASSITGTGGLGNTIY

cdr3_length: 14
v_call: TRBV9
cdr3_aa: ASSGRATGSYNEQF

cdr3_length: 12
v_call: TRBV11-3
cdr3_aa: ASAQGGSSYEQY

cdr3_length: 13
v_call: TRBV6-4
cdr3_aa: ASRFGTGLDTEAF

cdr3_length: 11
v_call: TRBV7-9
cdr3_aa: ASSLLTGQPQH

cdr3_length: 12
v_call: TRBV11-2
cdr3_aa: ASSPTDHTGELF

cdr3_length: 14
v_call: TRBV7-6
cdr3_aa: ASTGGGGGFTDTQY

cdr3_length: 9
v_call: TRBV29-1
cdr3_aa: SVVRNTEAF

cdr3_length: 13
v_call: TRBV4-1
cdr3_aa: ASSPPGQLYYEQY